Here is one T cell receptor (beta chain) with its context. The data originate from a study of response to subunit inactivated influenza vaccine. Germline values: CDR1 SGHTS, CDR2 YDEGEE. The CDR3 totals 16 residues. V trimming: 3 bases; J trimming: 1 base; junction bases outside the gene matches: 5. TCRdb analysed the RT-PCR reads with MiXCR anew, one entry per CDR3 protein. The sample holds 500,000 to 600,000 distinct CDR3 sequences; approximately 7.1% are singletons and the top ten take over 10%. This material consisted of PBMCs from blood, taken about 24 months after vaccination. This clonotype was sampled from a man in his fifties or sixties who received an inactivated influenza vaccine. This chain joins TRBV5-8 and TRBJ2-5; 11 bases line up with TRBD1. CDR3 region: CASSSGQGGIQETQYF. The CDR3 coding sequence is TGTGCCAGCAGCTCGGGACAGGGGGGCATCCAAGAGACCCAGTACTTC.